The sample holds a few counts of the clone carrying this TCR beta chain. TCRdb reprocessed the RACE reads via MiXCR and lists one record per CDR3 protein. The profile shows 85,000 to 120,000 distinct CDR3 sequences, 12% of them singletons. Specified time point: pre-sensitization, week 0. Treatment indicated: therapeutic diphenylcyclopropenone sensitization with weekly scalp DPC. The sample originates from a study of human T cells and chemical hapten exposure. V was shortened by 1 base and J by 6 bases, with 22 bases between the two germline ends. The CDR3 is made up of 18 amino acids. CDR1 SGHTA and CDR2 FQGNSA come from the germline V gene.

The sample was whole blood, taken in connection with sensitization to the hapten diphenylcyclopropenone (DPC). The chain combines TRBV7-2 with TRBJ2-1; the D gene is possibly TRBD1 (7 bases). This TCR was sampled from a woman in her forties or fifties with alopecia areata. Some clones in this sample may be carry-over from other donors' samples. CDR3 coding DNA: TGTGCCAGCAGCTTAGTCCCCCTAGGGCAGGGGGGCGGCAATGAGCAGTTCTTC. Translation: CASSLVPLGQGGGNEQFF. The complete variable domain, with remaining parts taken from reference TRBV7-2 and TRBJ2-1, reads GAGVSQSPSNKVTEKGKDVELRCDPISGHTALYWYRQSLGQGLEFLIYFQGNSAPDKSGLPSDRFSAERTGGSVSTLTIQRTQQEDSAVYLCASSLVPLGQGGGNEQFFGPGTRLTVL.